The subject of this entry is one TCR beta chain. The germline V gene has CDR1 PRHDT and CDR2 FYEKMQ (reference sequence). This CDR3 spans 14 amino acids. With 0 bases removed from V and 9 bases from J, the gap between germline ends came to 15 bases. The data were produced by immunoSEQ multiplex PCR, yet TCRdb's version contains in-frame clones alone and is incomplete. The sample has 300,000 to 400,000 clones, 60% to 80% seen once; the top ten hold roughly 6%. This record comes from a study of cytotoxic CD8 clonotypes in ibrutinib-treated CLL. Across the study: Sample averages reached hundreds of thousands of productive templates and some 86,000 productive rearrangements.

The receptor's source is a human donor with chronic lymphocytic leukemia. This sequence joins TRBV13 and TRBJ2-7; D might be TRBD2 (5 bases). Sequences were derived from PBMCs, sampled after 36 months of ibrutinib treatment. CDR3 loop: CASSLGLGVRGQYF. CDR3 DNA: TGTGCCAGCAGCTTAGGCCTTGGGGTCCGGGGGCAGTACTTC.